A single sample gave rise to the 16 T cell receptor beta chains below, sequenced in a study of T cell responses to AZD1222 COVID-19 vaccine. The table came from immunoSEQ multiplex PCR; TCRdb's copy has only in-frame clones and leaves some out. The sample lists approximately 79,000 clones; approximately 86% were seen once. Sequencing was performed on peripheral blood, taken on day 0 of AZD1222 vaccination. These receptors all come from an adult in good health.

CDR3 residues: CASRPTRTGAPPQHF. The CDR3 DNA reads TGTGCCAGTCGACCCACCCGGACAGGAGCCCCACCCCAGCATTTT. This chain links TRBV19 with TRBJ1-5, with 7 bases matching TRBD1. The length of the CDR3 is 15 residues. Trimming cost V 8 bases and J 10 bases; bases outside gene matches: 17. Germline CDR1 is LNHDA and CDR2 is SQIVND (reference sequence).

This rearrangement joins TRBV7-9 to TRBJ2-7; the match to TRBD2 covers 9 bases. V was clipped by 3 bases and J by 7 bases; unmatched bases: 7. The CDR3 is made up of 14 amino acids. Germline V gives CDR1 SEHNR, CDR2 FQNEAQ (reference sequence). CDR3: CASSLGLANGEQYF. The CDR3 DNA reads as TGTGCCAGCAGCTTGGGACTAGCAAACGGGGAGCAGTACTTC. The full variable domain, its missing parts supplied by reference TRBV7-9 and TRBJ2-7, is DTGVSQNPRHKITKRGQNVTFRCDPISEHNRLYWYRQTLGQGPEFLTYFQNEAQLEKSRLLSDRFSAERPKGSFSTLEIQRTEQGDSAMYLCASSLGLANGEQYFGPGTRLTVT.

In this sample, this clone turned up once. V and J are TRBV7-6 and TRBJ1-4; no definite D call. Germline V gives CDR1 SGHVS, CDR2 FNYEAQ. This CDR3 is built from 15 residues. Trimming removed 1 base from V and 4 bases from J, with 10 bases in between. In nucleotides, the CDR3 is TGTGCCAGCAGCTTAGACCGGGCCTTTAATGAAAAACTGTTTTTT. This gives the protein CASSLDRAFNEKLFF.

J is TRBJ1-1 and V is TRBV13, with D uncertain. CDR3 length: 14 residues. CDR1 is PRHDT and CDR2 is FYEKMQ in the germline V gene (reference sequence). V lost 5 bases and J 4 bases, leaving 14 bases between the germline ends. CDR3 protein: CASSHATRVTEAFF. CDR3 nucleotide sequence: TGTGCCAGCAGCCACGCTACCCGGGTCACTGAAGCTTTCTTT.

This clone has only a few counts. The V and J genes are TRBV7-6 and TRBJ2-5; 8 bases fit TRBD1. The CDR3 runs to 16 residues. The J segment lost 2 bases and the V segment lost 5 bases, leaving 10 bases of the junction unmatched. Germline CDR1 SGHVS, CDR2 FNYEAQ. The CDR3 reads CASSPWTGTLQETQYF. The CDR3 bases are TGTGCCAGCAGCCCATGGACAGGGACCCTTCAAGAGACCCAGTACTTC.

The J gene is TRBJ2-7, the V gene TRBV7-3; 11 positions agree with TRBD1. The CDR3 contains 15 residues. Germline loops: CDR1 SGHTA, CDR2 FQGTGA. The junction had 3 bases not matched to a gene; V was cut back by 1 base and J by 4 bases. The CDR3 protein is CASSLRGTGGYEQYF. In DNA, the CDR3 is TGTGCCAGCAGCTTAAGGGGGACAGGGGGTTACGAGCAGTACTTC.

This clone has a single count. The chain carries TRBV19 and TRBJ1-1; TRBD1 matches 8 bases. The ends lost 4 bases at V and 3 bases at J; junction bases unmatched: 13. This CDR3 contains 17 residues. Germline V gene sequence: CDR1 LNHDA, CDR2 SQIVND (reference sequence). The CDR3 bases are TGTGCCAGTAGTAGGACCAGGGGGCCCACCATACACACTGAAGCTTTCTTT. This encodes CASSRTRGPTIHTEAFF.

Only a few counts were recorded for this clone. V usage is TRBV15 and J usage is TRBJ2-4; 14 positions match TRBD2. J gave up 6 bases and V 3 bases, and 13 bases lay outside the gene matches. Germline-derived CDR1 and CDR2 are LNHNV and YYDKDF (reference sequence). The CDR3 is 19 residues long. DNA for the CDR3: TGTGCCACCAGCAGGCCGGCCGGGACTAGCGGGAGAGGGGGAAACATTCAGTACTTC. Translation: CATSRPAGTSGRGGNIQYF.

The chain employs TRBV6-5 and TRBJ1-3, with D possibly TRBD1 on 5 matching bases. Germline CDR1 MNHEY, CDR2 SVGAGI. The V end was cut by 2 bases, the J end by 0 bases, with 11 bases between. The CDR3 loop spans 16 amino acids. CDR3 residues: CASSYTRQSSGNTIYF. The CDR3 DNA follows: TGTGCCAGCAGTTACACTAGACAGAGCTCTGGAAACACCATATATTTT.

The V and J genes are TRBV19 and TRBJ2-1; D is perhaps TRBD2 (6 bases). The germline CDR1 and CDR2 sequences are LNHDA and SQIVND (reference sequence). The germline V and J ends were trimmed by 1 base and 2 bases, with 9 bases remaining between them. CDR3 length equals 15 residues. CDR3 sequence: CASSIGLATYNEQFF. CDR3 nucleotide sequence: TGTGCCAGTAGTATAGGCCTAGCGACCTACAATGAGCAGTTCTTC.

The chain couples TRBV6-5 to TRBJ2-3; D uncertain. The CDR3 contains 14 residues. Germline V gives CDR1 MNHEY, CDR2 SVGAGI. The germline V and J ends were trimmed by 5 bases and 4 bases, with 13 bases remaining between them. The CDR3 protein is CASSPLGSADTQYF. DNA of the CDR3: TGTGCCAGCAGTCCTCTAGGGTCGGCAGATACGCAGTATTTT.

The chain has TRBV19 and TRBJ1-1; TRBD1 is a possible D gene (6 bases). Trimming stripped 9 bases from V and 2 bases from J, with 13 bases between. The CDR3 consists of 13 residues. CDR1 LNHDA and CDR2 SQIVND come from the germline V gene (reference sequence). The CDR3 nucleotides read TGTGCCAGCCGGGACACTCTAAACACTGAAGCTTTCTTT. Protein sequence: CASRDTLNTEAFF.

J is TRBJ1-5 and V is TRBV3-1 (or the pseudogene TRBV3-2); TRBD1 might be the D (6 bases). Germline V gene sequence: CDR1 LGHDT, CDR2 YNNKEL (reference sequence). Trimming removed 4 bases from V and 1 base from J, with 8 bases in between. The CDR3 runs 14 residues. The CDR3 protein is CASSPGQSNQPQHF. The CDR3 bases are TGTGCCAGCAGCCCTGGACAGAGCAATCAGCCCCAGCATTTT.

The chain has TRBV11-3 and TRBJ2-1; 7 bases are a match to TRBD1. The CDR3 contains 16 residues. Per germline, CDR1 SGHNT and CDR2 YENEEA. V shed 1 base, J shed 0 bases, and the junction held 3 bases outside the gene matches. The CDR3 DNA sequence: TGTGCCAGCAGCTTAGCCGGGACAGCCTCCTACAATGAGCAGTTCTTC. Amino acids: CASSLAGTASYNEQFF. The full variable domain, rest sourced from reference TRBV11-3 and TRBJ2-1, is EAGVVQSPRYKIIEKKQPVAFWCNPISGHNTLYWYLQNLGQGPELLIRYENEEAVDDSQLPKDRFSAERLKGVDSTLKIQPAELGDSAVYLCASSLAGTASYNEQFFGPGTRLTVL.

The V call is TRBV7-2, the J call TRBJ1-3; D is unclear. The CDR3 length is 13 residues. The V gene's germline CDR1 is SGHTA and CDR2 FQGNSA. Trimming cost V 5 bases and J 2 bases, with 7 bases left between them. The CDR3 nucleotides read TGTGCCAGCAGCAATAATGCTGGAAACACCATATATTTT. Amino acid sequence: CASSNNAGNTIYF.

V and J are TRBV27 and TRBJ1-1; D possibly corresponds to TRBD1 (5 bases). Trimming stripped 3 bases from V and 0 bases from J, with 8 bases between. The germline V gene encodes CDR1 MNHEY and CDR2 SMNVEV (reference sequence). The CDR3 spans 14 residues. The chain's CDR3 is CASSFGGVNTEAFF. The CDR3 DNA sequence: TGTGCCAGCAGTTTTGGGGGAGTGAACACTGAAGCTTTCTTT.